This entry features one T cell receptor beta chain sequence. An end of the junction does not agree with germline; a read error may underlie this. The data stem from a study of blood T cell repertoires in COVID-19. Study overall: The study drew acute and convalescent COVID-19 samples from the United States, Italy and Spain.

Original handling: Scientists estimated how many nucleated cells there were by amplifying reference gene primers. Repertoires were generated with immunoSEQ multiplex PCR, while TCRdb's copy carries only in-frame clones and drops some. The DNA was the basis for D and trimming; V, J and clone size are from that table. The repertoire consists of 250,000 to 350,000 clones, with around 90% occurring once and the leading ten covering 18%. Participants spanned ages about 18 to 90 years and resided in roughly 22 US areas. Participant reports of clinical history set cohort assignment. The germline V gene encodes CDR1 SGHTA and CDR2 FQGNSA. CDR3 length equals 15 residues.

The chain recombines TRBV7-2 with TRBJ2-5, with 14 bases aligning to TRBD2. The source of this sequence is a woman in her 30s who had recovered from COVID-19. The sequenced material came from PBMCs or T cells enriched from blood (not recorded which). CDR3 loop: CASSYGGLAGGRVNF. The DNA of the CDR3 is TGTGCCAGCAGCTACGGTGGACTAGCGGGGGGCAGGGTTAACTTC.